These 27 T cell receptor beta chains share one sample of origin, sequenced in a study of OX40 agonist ivuxolimab in advanced cancers. Method: immunoSEQ multiplex PCR; TCRdb's copy keeps in-frame clones and lacks some. The sample lists 20,000 to 30,000 clones, nearly 80% occurring once. The specimen was CD4+ or CD8+ T cells sorted from blood, collected in a trial of the OX40 agonist ivuxolimab. The receptors derive from an adult with an advanced solid tumor such as melanoma, head and neck, liver or kidney cancer.

The V gene is TRBV11-2, the J gene TRBJ2-7; possibly TRBD1 or TRBD2 for D (5 bases each). CDR1 SGHAT and CDR2 FQNNGV come from the germline V gene. The V end was cut by 3 bases, the J end by 7 bases, with 7 bases between. CDR3 length equals 11 residues. The CDR3 DNA follows: TGTGCCAGCAGCTTGGGGGAAGAGCAGTACTTC. As protein: CASSLGEEQYF. Based on the CDR3 plus reference TRBV11-2 and TRBJ2-7, the full variable domain is EAGVAQSPRYKIIEKRQSVAFWCNPISGHATLYWYQQILGQGPKLLIQFQNNGVVDDSQLPKDRFSAERLKGVDSTLKIQPAKLEDSAVYLCASSLGEEQYFGPGTRLTVT.

This clone was observed a few times. The chain's CDR3 is CATAQGEHEKLFF. The CDR3 DNA follows: TGTGCCACCGCGCAGGGGGAACATGAAAAACTGTTTTTT. The rearrangement uses TRBV25-1 and TRBJ1-4, with 7 bases identical to TRBD1. CDR1 is MGHDK and CDR2 is SYGVNS in the germline V gene. J lost 6 bases, V lost 10 bases, and 8 bases had no gene match. CDR3 length: 13 amino acids.

V and J are TRBV4-2 and TRBJ1-1; no clear D. The CDR3 runs 11 residues. Trimming removed 6 bases from V and 5 bases from J, with 7 bases in between. CDR1 and CDR2 (germline): LGHNA, YNFKEQ. For the CDR3, the DNA is TGTGCCAGCAGGACCGATACTGAAGCTTTCTTT. This sequence encodes CASRTDTEAFF.

J is TRBJ2-4 and V is TRBV27, with 8 bases identical to TRBD1. Germline trimming cut 2 bases from V and 6 bases from J; bases unmatched to any gene: 9. The length of the CDR3 is 16 residues. CDR1 MNHEY and CDR2 SMNVEV come from the germline V gene (reference sequence). CDR3 DNA sequence: TGTGCCAGCAGTTTACTGGCAGGGGGCGGAGGAAACATTCAGTACTTC. This codes for CASSLLAGGGGNIQYF.

The chain is built from TRBV6-1 and TRBJ1-1; 7 bases fit TRBD1. The CDR3 is made up of 14 amino acids. V gave up 2 bases and J gave up 4 bases; unmatched junction bases: 4. CDR1 and CDR2 from the germline V gene are MNHNS and SASEGT. The CDR3 here is CASSEFPGGTEAFF. The CDR3 region has the DNA TGTGCCAGCAGTGAATTTCCAGGGGGCACTGAAGCTTTCTTT.

This chain links TRBV6-6 with TRBJ2-5, with 7 positions matching TRBD2. The length of the CDR3 is 12 residues. The germline CDR1 and CDR2 sequences are MNHNY and SVGAGI (reference sequence). Losses at the gene ends were 11 bases for V and 3 bases for J; bases not matched to a gene: 6. CDR3 protein: CAAEGGEETQYF. CDR3 DNA sequence: TGTGCCGCGGAGGGAGGGGAAGAGACCCAGTACTTC.

The chain is built from TRBV25-1 and TRBJ2-2; 8 nucleotides align to TRBD1. The CDR3 runs to 16 residues. J was trimmed by 0 bases and V by 3 bases; bases with no gene match: 3. CDR1 is MGHDK and CDR2 is SYGVNS in the germline V gene. The CDR3 sequence is CASSDRDRPNTGELFF. The CDR3 region has the DNA TGTGCCAGCAGTGACCGGGACAGGCCGAACACCGGGGAGCTGTTTTTT.

A few counts support this clone. The rearrangement links TRBV6-5 to TRBJ2-7; D is unclear. V gave up 1 base and J gave up 2 bases, with 3 bases separating them. The CDR3 consists of 12 residues. Germline V gene sequence: CDR1 MNHEY, CDR2 SVGAGI. As DNA, the CDR3 is TGTGCCAGCAGTTACTTACCCTACGAGCAGTACTTC. Encoded protein: CASSYLPYEQYF.

The chain combines TRBV9 with TRBJ2-3; D may be TRBD2 (6 bases). Germline V gene data show CDR1 as SGDLS and CDR2 as YYNGEE. CDR3 length: 17 amino acids. V dropped 1 base and J dropped 1 base, with 16 bases sitting between them. The CDR3 loop is CASSVLSGGEGTDTQYF. The CDR3 nucleotides are TGTGCCAGCAGCGTATTGTCCGGGGGTGAGGGCACAGATACGCAGTATTTT.

The J gene is TRBJ1-2, the V gene TRBV6-5; 10 positions match TRBD1. Trimming took 2 bases from V and 5 from J; bases not matched to a gene: 2. The CDR3 runs to 14 residues. The germline V gene has CDR1 MNHEY and CDR2 SVGAGI. This CDR3 reads CASSYGTGVYGYTF. Written as DNA, the CDR3 is TGTGCCAGCAGTTACGGGACAGGGGTATATGGCTACACCTTC.

There are a few counts of this clone. This sequence joins TRBV7-9 and TRBJ2-7; perhaps TRBD1 as D (6 bases). Germline assignment: CDR1 SEHNR and CDR2 FQNEAQ (reference sequence). V lost 1 base and J 7 bases, leaving 14 bases between the germline ends. The CDR3 length is 14 residues. DNA for the CDR3: TGTGCCAGCAGCTTAGTGCAGGGGTTGGGGGAGCAGTACTTC. It codes for CASSLVQGLGEQYF.

J is TRBJ2-5 and V is TRBV7-5; TRBD2, the table's D call, lacks a check against the DNA. TRBV7-5 represents a pseudogene. The CDR3 has 13 amino acids. In nucleotides, the CDR3 is TGTGCCAGCAGCTTCGCGGGGCGTCGGAGCCAGTACTTC. Protein sequence: CASSFAGRRSQYF.

Here the CDR3 reads CASLGQGFTGELFF. CDR3 DNA sequence: TGTGCCAGCTTGGGACAGGGCTTCACCGGGGAGCTGTTTTTT. The rearrangement joins TRBV25-1 to TRBJ2-2, with 9 bases aligning to TRBD1. V trimming: 8 bases; J trimming: 4 bases; junction bases outside the gene matches: 5. CDR1 is MGHDK, CDR2 SYGVNS, per germline. The CDR3 has 14 residues.

CDR3 sequence: CASSPAYEQYF. DNA for the CDR3: TGTGCCAGCAGCCCCGCCTACGAGCAGTACTTC. The V call is TRBV14, the J call TRBJ2-7; D not resolved. The CDR3 has 11 residues. Germline V lookup: CDR1 SGHDN, CDR2 FVKESK. V was pared by 4 bases and J by 2 bases, with 3 bases between.

The rearrangement joins TRBV15 to TRBJ1-3; D is possibly TRBD1 (6 bases). V gave up 1 base and J gave up 3 bases, with 10 bases separating them. The germline V gene has CDR1 LNHNV and CDR2 YYDKDF (reference sequence). This CDR3 has 15 residues. As DNA, the CDR3 is TGTGCCACCAGCAGAGGGGCAGGGGATGGAAACACCATATATTTT. Protein product: CATSRGAGDGNTIYF.

J is TRBJ2-1 and V is TRBV2; D not resolved. Germline CDR1 and CDR2: SNHLY and FYNNEI. The CDR3 spans 11 residues. V gave up 8 bases and J gave up 9 bases, with 11 bases separating them. DNA for the CDR3: TGTGCCAGCCTCGGAGCCATTGAGCAGTTCTTC. As protein: CASLGAIEQFF.

This clone is termed large. The gene calls are TRBV10-2 and TRBJ1-5, with a possible D match to TRBD1 (5 bases). V was clipped by 3 bases and J by 4 bases, with 16 bases between them. Germline V gene lookup returns CDR1 WSHSY and CDR2 SAAADI. The CDR3 is made up of 16 amino acids. Here the CDR3 DNA reads TGCGCCAGCAGTGAAGGGGCCAGTCAGGATAATCAGCCCCAGCATTTT. Its translation is CASSEGASQDNQPQHF.

This clone has only a few counts. This chain joins TRBV28 and TRBJ1-2, with D tentatively TRBD1 (5 bases). V lost 2 bases to trimming and J lost 4 bases, with 14 bases between them. The CDR3 loop spans 15 amino acids. Germline V gives CDR1 MDHEN, CDR2 SYDVKM. In DNA form, the CDR3 reads TGTGCCAGCAGTTTACCCCAAGGGGTTGGCTATGGCTACACCTTC. Translation gives CASSLPQGVGYGYTF.

V is TRBV28 and J is TRBJ2-6; no firm D call. This CDR3 is 15 amino acids long. Germline V gives CDR1 MDHEN, CDR2 SYDVKM. Between the trimmed V and J ends, which lost 3 bases and 0 bases, there was a span of 6 bases. CDR3 residues: CASSFARSGANVLTF. CDR3 in DNA: TGTGCCAGCAGTTTCGCGCGCTCTGGGGCCAACGTCCTGACTTTC.

This clone came up a few times. The V gene is TRBV7-9, the J gene TRBJ1-1; D is undetermined. The V end lost 1 base, the J end lost 3 bases, and 9 bases lay between the germline ends. Germline V lookup: CDR1 SEHNR, CDR2 FQNEAQ (reference sequence). The CDR3 spans 14 residues. The CDR3 DNA is TGTGCCAGCAGCTTAGTCGAGCAATACACTGAAGCTTTCTTT. Amino acid sequence: CASSLVEQYTEAFF.

The genes are TRBV6-9 and TRBJ1-1, with D unclear. In germline, CDR1 is MNHGY, CDR2 SVAAGI. This CDR3 contains 15 residues. V shed 5 bases and J shed 4 bases, with 17 bases lying between them. In DNA form, the CDR3 reads TGTGCCAGCAGTGAATTTGGGGATGGGAGCACTGAAGCTTTCTTT. It yields the protein CASSEFGDGSTEAFF.

V is TRBV6-4 and J is TRBJ2-1; possibly TRBD2 for D (5 bases). This CDR3 comprises 15 residues. V dropped 3 bases and J dropped 2 bases, with 11 bases sitting between them. CDR1 and CDR2 from the germline V gene are MRHNA and SNTAGT. Here the CDR3 reads CASSEETGTYNEQFF. DNA of the CDR3: TGTGCCAGCAGTGAAGAAACGGGAACCTACAATGAGCAGTTCTTC.

In its sample, this clone was seen once. The V gene is TRBV9, the J gene TRBJ1-2; 9 bases are a match to TRBD1. Trimming removed 0 bases from V and 3 bases from J; junction bases left unmatched: 0. The CDR3 is 14 amino acids. Per germline, CDR1 SGDLS and CDR2 YYNGEE. CDR3 sequence reads: CASSVGTGDYGYTF. The CDR3 DNA reads as TGTGCCAGCAGCGTAGGGACAGGGGACTATGGCTACACCTTC.

The chain uses TRBV6-5 and TRBJ2-7; D uncertain. Trimming took off 6 bases at V and 2 bases at J, with 5 bases between the two ends. There are 11 residues in the CDR3. Germline loops: CDR1 MNHEY, CDR2 SVGAGI. In DNA form, the CDR3 reads TGTGCCAGCAGCGACACCTACGAGCAGTACTTC. Protein: CASSDTYEQYF.

The V and J genes are TRBV4-1 and TRBJ1-6, with TRBD1 matching over 7 bases. The CDR3 contains 16 residues. Trimming at V came to 1 base and at J to 5 bases, leaving 5 bases not matched to a gene. CDR1 and CDR2 (germline): MGHRA, YSYEKL. CDR3 in amino acids: CASSQGPGQHNSPLHF. The CDR3 nucleotides are TGCGCCAGCAGCCAAGGGCCGGGACAGCATAATTCACCCCTCCACTTT.

J is TRBJ1-1 and V is TRBV27, with D hard to call. The germline CDR1 and CDR2 sequences are MNHEY and SMNVEV (reference sequence). V dropped 0 bases and J dropped 5 bases, with 4 bases sitting between them. The CDR3 is 12 residues long. This chain's CDR3 is CASSLSGTEAFF. Written as DNA, the CDR3 is TGTGCCAGCAGTTTATCGGGAACTGAAGCTTTCTTT.

The genes are TRBV28 and TRBJ2-6; 7 positions match TRBD1. The CDR3 loop spans 16 amino acids. The germline V gene encodes CDR1 MDHEN and CDR2 SYDVKM. The V segment lost 6 bases and the J segment 0 bases; nucleotides outside the gene matches: 5. The DNA for the CDR3 is TGTGCCAGCAGGACCTACAGGGGCTCTGGGGCCAACGTCCTGACTTTC. This encodes CASRTYRGSGANVLTF. Using reference TRBV28 and TRBJ2-6 for the parts outside the CDR3, the full variable domain is DVKVTQSSRYLVKRTGEKVFLECVQDMDHENMFWYRQDPGLGLRLIYFSYDVKMKEKGDIPEGYSVSREKKERFSLILESASTNQTSMYLCASRTYRGSGANVLTFGAGSRLTVL.